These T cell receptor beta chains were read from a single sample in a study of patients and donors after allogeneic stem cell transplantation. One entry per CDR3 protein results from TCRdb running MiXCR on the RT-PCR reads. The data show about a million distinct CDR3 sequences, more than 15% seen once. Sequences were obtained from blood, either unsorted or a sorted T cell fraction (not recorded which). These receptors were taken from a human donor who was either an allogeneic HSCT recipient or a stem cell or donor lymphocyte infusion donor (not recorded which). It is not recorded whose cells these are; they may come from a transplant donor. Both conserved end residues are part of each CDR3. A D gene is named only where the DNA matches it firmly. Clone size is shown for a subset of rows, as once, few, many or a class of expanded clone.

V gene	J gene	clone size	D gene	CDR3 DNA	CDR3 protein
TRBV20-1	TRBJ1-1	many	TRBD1	TGCAGTGCCGACCGGACAGGCGGTTCCGCTGAAGCTTTCTTT	CSADRTGGSAEAFF
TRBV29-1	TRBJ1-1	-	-	TGCAGCGTTGAACACGACAGAGGCTGGACTGAAGCTTTCTTT	CSVEHDRGWTEAFF
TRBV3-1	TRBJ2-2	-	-	TGTGCCAGCAGCCCCTTGTCGGACACCGGGGAGCTGTTTTTT	CASSPLSDTGELFF
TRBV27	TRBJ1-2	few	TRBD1	TGTGCCAGCAGACCGACAGGGGGCCAAGGCTACACCTTC	CASRPTGGQGYTF
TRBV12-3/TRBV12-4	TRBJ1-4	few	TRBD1	TGTGCCAGCAGCATATCAGGACAGGGGACTAATGAAAAACTGTTTTTT	CASSISGQGTNEKLFF
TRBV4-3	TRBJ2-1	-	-	TGCGCCAGCAGCCAAGATGGTCGTACAGTTTGGAACAATGAGCAGTTCTTC	CASSQDGRTVWNNEQFF
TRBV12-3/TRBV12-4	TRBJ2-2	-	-	TGTGCCAGCAGTTCCCCAACAGCGAGGAGCACCGGGGAGCTGTTTTTT	CASSSPTARSTGELFF
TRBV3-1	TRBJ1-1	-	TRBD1	TGTGCCAGCAGGCGGACAGGGAGAGGACCTGAAGCTTTCTTT	CASRRTGRGPEAFF
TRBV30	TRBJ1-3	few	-	TGTGCCTGGACTTCCCGGAACACCATATATTTT	CAWTSRNTIYF
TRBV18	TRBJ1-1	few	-	TGTGCCAGCTCACCACCGGTTAAGACCCCGCCATTGGGAGCTTTCTTT	CASSPPVKTPPLGAFF
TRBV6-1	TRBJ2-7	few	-	TGTGCCAGCTTCCGATCGAGCGACAGCTCCTACGAGCAGTACTTC	CASFRSSDSSYEQYF
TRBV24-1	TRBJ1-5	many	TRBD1	TGTGCCACCAGTGATTTTATGGACAGGGGCGTAGGGGAGCCCCAGCATTTT	CATSDFMDRGVGEPQHF
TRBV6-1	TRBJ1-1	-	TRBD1	TGTGCCAGCAGTATAAAGGGGGCGAACACTGAAGCTTTCTTT	CASSIKGANTEAFF
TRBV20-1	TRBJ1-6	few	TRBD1	TGCAGTGCGAAGGACAGGGCGCGTAATTCACCCCTCCACTTT	CSAKDRARNSPLHF
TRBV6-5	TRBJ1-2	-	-	TGTGCCAGCAGTTACTCGAGCCCGGGGGGAAAATCTAACTATGGCTACACCTTC	CASSYSSPGGKSNYGYTF
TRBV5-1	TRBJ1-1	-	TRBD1	TGCGCCAGCAGCCCGGGACAGGGGGCCCTGGACACTGAAGCTTTCTTT	CASSPGQGALDTEAFF
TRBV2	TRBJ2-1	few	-	TGTGCCAGCAGTACGGGGCTAAGTCTTTTTGGTGAGCAGTTCTTC	CASSTGLSLFGEQFF
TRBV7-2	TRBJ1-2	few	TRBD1	TGTGCCAGCAGCTTAGAAGGGGGCGTAAGTGGCTACACCTTC	CASSLEGGVSGYTF